Listed below are T cell receptor beta chains from one sample, sequenced in a study of blood T cell repertoires in COVID-19. Assay: immunoSEQ multiplex PCR; the TCRdb copy retains only in-frame clones and omits some. Here the sample spans about 180,000 clones, 70% to 90% being singletons. The sequencing sample was made of peripheral blood. These receptors were taken from a young woman with acute or convalescent COVID-19. The CDR3 runs from the conserved cysteine through the conserved F or W. D genes are given only for firm matches. A clone size is listed for some rows: how often the clone was seen (once, few, many), or a class if it is expanded.

V gene	J gene	clone size	D gene	CDR3 protein	CDR3 DNA
TRBV10-1	TRBJ1-1	NA	TRBD1	CASSTVAGQGATANTEAFF	TGCGCCAGCAGCACCGTGGCCGGACAGGGGGCGACCGCCAACACTGAAGCTTTCTTT
TRBV28	TRBJ2-5	once	TRBD2	CASSPGWGEREQETQYF	TGTGCCAGCAGCCCCGGGTGGGGGGAGCGGGAGCAAGAGACCCAGTACTTC
TRBV2	TRBJ1-4	NA	TRBD1	CASRGTGAVNEKLFF	TGTGCCAGCAGAGGGACAGGGGCCGTTAATGAAAAACTGTTTTTT
TRBV2	TRBJ1-4	NA	NA	CASSLGTQNEKLFF	TGTGCCAGCAGTCTCGGGACACAGAATGAAAAACTGTTTTTT
TRBV27	TRBJ2-2	once	TRBD2	CASRPGLAGTGELFF	TGTGCCAGCAGACCGGGACTAGCGGGAACCGGGGAGCTGTTTTTT
TRBV18	TRBJ1-5	NA	NA	CASSQDRVGAQAQHF	TGTGCCAGCTCACAAGACCGGGTGGGGGCTCAGGCCCAGCATTTT
TRBV4-1	TRBJ2-2	NA	TRBD2	CASSQGLAEGGELFF	TGCGCCAGCAGCCAAGGACTAGCGGAGGGCGGGGAGCTGTTTTTT
TRBV5-1	TRBJ2-2	NA	TRBD2	CASSLSGRSTGELFF	TGCGCCAGCAGCTTGAGCGGGAGGTCCACCGGGGAGCTGTTTTTT
TRBV2	TRBJ2-3	NA	NA	CATQTATSTDTQYF	TGTGCCACCCAGACAGCTACTAGCACAGATACGCAGTATTTT
TRBV19	TRBJ2-7	NA	TRBD2	CASSIALAGDQYF	TGTGCCAGTAGTATAGCTCTAGCGGGAGACCAGTACTTC
TRBV5-1	TRBJ2-5	few	NA	CASSLESQETQYF	TGCGCCAGCAGCTTAGAGAGTCAAGAGACCCAGTACTTC
TRBV29-1	TRBJ2-4	NA	NA	CSVGSENIQYF	TGCAGCGTTGGGTCAGAAAACATTCAGTACTTC
TRBV30	TRBJ1-1	NA	NA	CAWSVQVSTEAFF	TGTGCCTGGAGTGTACAGGTCAGCACTGAAGCTTTCTTT
TRBV2	TRBJ2-1	NA	TRBD2	CASQLAGEGEQFF	TGTGCCAGCCAACTAGCGGGAGAGGGAGAGCAGTTCTTC
TRBV2	TRBJ2-7	NA	TRBD2	CASGAGTSFGEQYF	TGTGCCAGCGGAGCCGGGACTAGCTTCGGCGAGCAGTACTTC
TRBV5-1	TRBJ1-6	NA	NA	CASSLATGDSPLHF	TGCGCCAGCAGCTTGGCTACCGGTGATTCACCCCTCCACTTT
TRBV5-1	TRBJ2-1	NA	TRBD2	CASSAGGAGVDEQFF	TGCGCCAGCAGCGCGGGAGGGGCAGGGGTGGATGAGCAGTTCTTC
TRBV3-1/TRBV3-2	TRBJ2-7	NA	TRBD2	CASSLGLAGEQYF	TGTGCCAGCAGCCTCGGACTAGCGGGGGAGCAGTACTTC
TRBV7-2	TRBJ2-7	NA	NA	CASSSYNYEQYF	TGTGCCAGCAGCTCATACAACTACGAGCAGTACTTC
TRBV25-1	TRBJ2-3	NA	NA	CASRDKSTDTQYF	TGTGCCAGCCGGGACAAGAGCACAGATACGCAGTATTTT
TRBV18	TRBJ2-4	NA	TRBD2	CASSSSGENIQYF	TGTGCCAGCTCATCTAGCGGGGAAAACATTCAGTACTTC
TRBV7-2	TRBJ2-7	once	TRBD1	CASRSDRSFSYEQYF	TGTGCCAGCAGGTCGGACAGGAGCTTCTCCTACGAGCAGTACTTC
TRBV28	TRBJ2-3	NA	NA	CASSSSGTDTQYF	TGTGCCAGCAGCAGTAGCGGCACAGATACGCAGTATTTT
TRBV11-2	TRBJ2-1	NA	NA	CASSFMGASLRNEQFF	TGTGCCAGCAGCTTCATGGGGGCTAGTCTACGGAATGAGCAGTTCTTC
TRBV19	TRBJ1-1	NA	NA	CASSGFQGEAFF	TGTGCCAGTAGTGGATTTCAGGGTGAAGCTTTCTTT
TRBV5-1	TRBJ1-2	few	TRBD1	CASSETGAYGYTF	TGCGCCAGCAGCGAAACAGGGGCCTATGGCTACACCTTC
TRBV7-2	TRBJ2-2	NA	NA	CASSLLQVNAGELFF	TGTGCCAGCAGCTTACTACAGGTTAACGCCGGGGAGCTGTTTTTT
TRBV30	TRBJ2-7	NA	NA	CAWTQDSYEQYF	TGTGCCTGGACCCAAGACAGCTACGAGCAGTACTTC
TRBV5-6	TRBJ2-7	NA	TRBD2	CASKLGLAGAFSYEQYF	TGTGCCAGCAAACTGGGACTAGCGGGAGCCTTCTCCTACGAGCAGTACTTC
TRBV28	TRBJ2-7	NA	NA	CASSFRVPYEQYF	TGTGCCAGCAGTTTTCGTGTTCCCTACGAGCAGTACTTC
TRBV5-1	TRBJ2-7	NA	TRBD1	CASSQTGDEQYF	TGCGCCAGCAGCCAGACAGGGGACGAGCAGTACTTC
TRBV5-1	TRBJ2-2	NA	TRBD2	CASSLGLAGNTGELFF	TGCGCCAGCAGCTTGGGACTAGCGGGAAACACCGGGGAGCTGTTTTTT
TRBV2	TRBJ1-2	once	NA	CASAAEREAGYTF	TGTGCCAGCGCGGCGGAGCGAGAGGCTGGCTACACCTTC